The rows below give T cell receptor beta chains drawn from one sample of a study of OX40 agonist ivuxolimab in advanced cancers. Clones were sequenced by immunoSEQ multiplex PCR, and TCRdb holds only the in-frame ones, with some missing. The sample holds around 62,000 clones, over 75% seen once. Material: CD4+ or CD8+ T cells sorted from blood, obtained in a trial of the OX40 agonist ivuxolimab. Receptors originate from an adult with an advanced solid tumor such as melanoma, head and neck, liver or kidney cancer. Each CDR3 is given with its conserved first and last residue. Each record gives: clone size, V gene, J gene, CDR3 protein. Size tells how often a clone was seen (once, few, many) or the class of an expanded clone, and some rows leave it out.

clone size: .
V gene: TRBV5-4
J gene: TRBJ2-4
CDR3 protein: CASSSDPTGGRDIQYF

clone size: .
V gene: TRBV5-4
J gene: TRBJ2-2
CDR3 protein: CASSLAGLAGEVGELFF

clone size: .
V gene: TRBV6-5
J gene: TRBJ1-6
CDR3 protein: CASSGQSVLRSPLHF

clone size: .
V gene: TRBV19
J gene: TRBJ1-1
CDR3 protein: CASSIQAGRTEAFF

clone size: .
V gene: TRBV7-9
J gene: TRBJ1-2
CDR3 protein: CASSLPTVRDYGYTF

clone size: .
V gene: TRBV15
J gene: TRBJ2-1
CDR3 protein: CATSRERSGGYNEQFF

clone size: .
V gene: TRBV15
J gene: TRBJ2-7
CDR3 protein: CATQGDHEQYF

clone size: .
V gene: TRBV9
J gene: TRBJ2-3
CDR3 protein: CASSVASGYTDTQYF

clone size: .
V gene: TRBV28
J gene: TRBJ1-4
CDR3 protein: CASRRARNEKLFF

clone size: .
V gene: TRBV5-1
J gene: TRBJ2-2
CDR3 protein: CASGQGTGELFF

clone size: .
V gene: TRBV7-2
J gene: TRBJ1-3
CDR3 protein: CASRTGGADTIYF

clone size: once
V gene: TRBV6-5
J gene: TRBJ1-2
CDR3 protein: CASSYSGGFGSNGYTF

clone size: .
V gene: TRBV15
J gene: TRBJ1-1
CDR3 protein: CATSRTGMNTEAFF

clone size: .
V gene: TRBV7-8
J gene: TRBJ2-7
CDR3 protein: CASSLEFRRTSGPPPKYEQYF

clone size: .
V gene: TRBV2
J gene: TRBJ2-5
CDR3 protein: CASRGGPGQETQYF

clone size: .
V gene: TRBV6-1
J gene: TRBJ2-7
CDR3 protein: CASSTGTGTYEQYF

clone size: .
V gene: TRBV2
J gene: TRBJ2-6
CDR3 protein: CASRDPGGVFGANVLTF

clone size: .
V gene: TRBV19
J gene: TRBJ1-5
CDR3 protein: CASSKGPERGKKHF

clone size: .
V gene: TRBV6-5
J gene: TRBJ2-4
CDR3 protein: CASSTASLAKNIQYF

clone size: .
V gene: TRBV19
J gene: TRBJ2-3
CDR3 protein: CASSRESSGRAGTTDTQYF

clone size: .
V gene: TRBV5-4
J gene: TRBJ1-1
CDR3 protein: CASSWGTGRTTEAFF

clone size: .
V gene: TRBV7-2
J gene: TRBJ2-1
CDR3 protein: CASSRLAQYNEQFF